This entry concerns a single TCR beta chain. Its specificity is unknown. The CDR3 has 12 amino acids. CDR1 and CDR2 from the germline V gene are KGHSH and LQKENI. Trimming stripped 0 bases from V and 4 bases from J, with 1 base between. This specimen comes from a study of OX40 agonist ivuxolimab in advanced cancers. Across the whole study: Subjects had a mean age of roughly 57 years, with a range of about 23 to 85; roughly 80% were male.

Patients with a history of autoimmune disease or on systemic immunosuppression were excluded. Study results and limitations: Clonal expansion was seen in CD4+ and CD8+ blood T cells by week 6 at 0.1 to 3.0 mg/kg.

TCRdb keeps only in-frame clones here, not all; method: immunoSEQ multiplex PCR. The sample contains over 80,000 clones, less than 90% of which appear only once. The rearrangement links TRBV18 to TRBJ1-5; D uncertain. This specimen was CD4+ or CD8+ T cells sorted from blood, taken in a trial of the OX40 agonist ivuxolimab. The receptor was isolated from an adult with an advanced solid tumor such as melanoma, head and neck, liver or kidney cancer. CDR3 in amino acids: CASSPPNQPQHF. The CDR3 nucleotides are TGTGCCAGCTCACCACCAAATCAGCCCCAGCATTTT.